The next 32 T cell receptor beta chains were all read from a single sample in a study of radiation and T cells in renal cell carcinoma. Time point defined: blood 2 weeks post-SBRT. The treatment here: 15 Gy SBRT to primary tumor, nephrectomy 4 weeks later. Repertoires were generated with immunoSEQ multiplex PCR, while TCRdb's copy carries only in-frame clones and drops some. The sample includes about 58,000 clones, around 76% of them seen just once. Here the sequenced sample was blood, taken from a patient whose treatment included radiotherapy and nephrectomy. The receptors come from a man in his 60s with renal cell carcinoma.

This clone came up a few times. The rearrangement uses TRBV9 and TRBJ2-3, with 11 nucleotides matching TRBD2. V gave up 3 bases and J gave up 8 bases; unmatched junction bases: 8. The CDR3 runs 15 residues. The germline V gene encodes CDR1 SGDLS and CDR2 YYNGEE. For the CDR3, the DNA is TGTGCCAGCAGCGCCAATAGCGGGAGGGCTACTACGCAGTATTTT. It yields the protein CASSANSGRATTQYF.

The chain employs TRBV23-1 and TRBJ1-1, with 7 bases matching TRBD1. TRBV23-1 is an ORF; its function is uncertain. Germline trimming cut 2 bases from V and 1 base from J; bases unmatched to any gene: 4. The CDR3 runs 15 residues. Here the CDR3 reads CASSQTGEGNTEAFF. CDR3 DNA: TGCGCCAGCAGTCAAACAGGGGAAGGGAACACTGAAGCTTTCTTT.

J is TRBJ2-1 and V is TRBV2; D not certain. V was pared by 6 bases and J by 0 bases, with 15 bases between. Looked up from germline, CDR1 is SNHLY and CDR2 is FYNNEI. The CDR3 runs to 16 residues. The CDR3 region has the DNA TGTGCCAGCAGAGCGCTAGTACTGTCCTCCTACAATGAGCAGTTCTTC. Protein sequence: CASRALVLSSYNEQFF.

The V and J genes are TRBV18 and TRBJ1-2; D gene unclear. V dropped 4 bases and J dropped 2 bases, with 11 bases sitting between them. The CDR3 is 14 amino acids. Germline loops: CDR1 KGHSH, CDR2 LQKENI. DNA of the CDR3: TGTGCCAGCTCACAGCAGATCCAGAACTATGGCTACACCTTC. Protein product: CASSQQIQNYGYTF.

The CDR3 reads CASSVGSGTGRLGTEKLFF. In DNA form, the CDR3 reads TGTGCCAGCAGCGTAGGGTCCGGGACAGGGAGACTGGGAACTGAAAAACTGTTTTTT. The chain has TRBV9 and TRBJ1-4, with 9 bases fitting TRBD1. The ends lost 0 bases at V and 7 bases at J; junction bases unmatched: 16. Germline assignment: CDR1 SGDLS and CDR2 YYNGEE. This CDR3 has 19 residues.

The rearrangement joins TRBV4-1 to TRBJ2-6; D is ambiguous. The V end lost 0 bases, the J end lost 3 bases, and 6 bases lay between the germline ends. This CDR3 comprises 15 residues. The germline V gene has CDR1 MGHRA and CDR2 YSYEKL. The CDR3 DNA reads as TGCGCCAGCAGCCAAGACCGAGGTGGGGCCAACGTCCTGACTTTC. Its protein is CASSQDRGGANVLTF.

This chain connects TRBV27 to TRBJ2-1, with D tentatively TRBD1 (6 bases). The CDR3 is 15 residues long. Trimming cost V 5 bases and J 5 bases, with 16 bases left between them. CDR1 is MNHEY, CDR2 SMNVEV, per germline (reference sequence). The CDR3 nucleotides are TGTGCCAGCAGTCAAAACAGGGTCGCCAACAATGAGCAGTTCTTC. Protein product: CASSQNRVANNEQFF.

V is TRBV7-6 and J is TRBJ2-7, with D tentatively TRBD1 (5 bases). V was clipped by 0 bases and J by 4 bases, with 10 bases between them. CDR3 length equals 14 residues. Looked up from germline, CDR1 is SGHVS and CDR2 is FNYEAQ. CDR3: CASSLASQGYEQYF. The CDR3 nucleotides read TGTGCCAGCAGCTTAGCGTCGCAGGGTTACGAGCAGTACTTC.

The genes are TRBV4-3 and TRBJ1-3; the match to TRBD1 covers 9 bases. This CDR3 comprises 15 residues. V trimming: 0 bases; J trimming: 6 bases; junction bases outside the gene matches: 3. Germline CDR1 is LGHNA and CDR2 is YSLEER. The CDR3 DNA sequence: TGCGCCAGCAGCCAAGATGGGACAGGGCAAAACACCATATATTTT. It yields the protein CASSQDGTGQNTIYF.

The chain uses TRBV5-4 and TRBJ2-5, with TRBD1 matching 9 bases. The CDR3 extends over 15 amino acids. The V gene end was trimmed by 5 bases and the J gene end by 5 bases; junction bases not matched to a gene: 10. Germline loops: CDR1 SGHNT, CDR2 YYREEE (reference sequence). The CDR3 is CASSRTGVLFETQYF. CDR3 bases: TGTGCCAGCAGTCGGACAGGGGTGCTTTTCGAGACCCAGTACTTC.

This chain links TRBV30 with TRBJ2-1; weak D call: TRBD1 (6 bases). CDR1 is GTSNPN, CDR2 SVGIG, per germline (reference sequence). The CDR3 has 12 residues. Between the trimmed V and J ends, which lost 2 bases and 5 bases, there was a span of 7 bases. The chain's CDR3 is CAWSRQDNEQFF. The CDR3 DNA reads TGTGCCTGGAGTCGACAGGACAATGAGCAGTTCTTC.

A single count supports this clone. The chain links TRBV6-5 to TRBJ2-1; 7 bases are shared with TRBD2. V lost 1 base to trimming and J lost 7 bases; unmatched junction nucleotides: 10. The CDR3 extends over 16 amino acids. Germline loops: CDR1 MNHEY, CDR2 SVGAGI. As DNA, the CDR3 is TGTGCCAGCAGTTACTTAAAGCGGGAAGAGGGTAATGAGCAGTTCTTC. Residues: CASSYLKREEGNEQFF.

This clone has a handful of counts. The rearrangement joins TRBV25-1 to TRBJ2-1; the match to TRBD2 covers 10 bases. Losses at the gene ends were 0 bases for V and 5 bases for J; bases not matched to a gene: 7. This CDR3 is built from 17 residues. Germline CDR1 reads MGHDK; CDR2 reads SYGVNS. In DNA form, the CDR3 reads TGTGCCAGCAGTGAATATCCTCTAGCGGGAGATCACAATGAGCAGTTCTTC. Translation: CASSEYPLAGDHNEQFF.

This chain joins TRBV29-1 and TRBJ2-1; D is perhaps TRBD1 or TRBD2 (5 bases each). V gave up 1 base and J gave up 4 bases, with 14 bases separating them. Germline V gene data show CDR1 as SQVTM and CDR2 as ANQGSEA. This CDR3 contains 15 residues. This chain's CDR3 is CSVEVDGTDYNEQFF. As DNA, the CDR3 is TGCAGCGTTGAAGTTGACGGGACGGATTACAATGAGCAGTTCTTC.

The table lists this clone with a count of one. This chain joins TRBV5-6 and TRBJ2-1; TRBD1 is a possible D gene (6 bases). There are 16 residues in the CDR3. Looked up from germline, CDR1 is SGHDT and CDR2 is YYEEEE. V lost 4 bases, J lost 6 bases, and 20 bases lay in between. The DNA of the CDR3 is TGTGCCAGCAGCAATCCTACAGGGTGGGCCGGCAATGAGCAGTTCTTC. Translated, it gives CASSNPTGWAGNEQFF.

The rearrangement links TRBV6-6 to TRBJ1-5; unclear D gene. Trimming shortened V by 6 bases and J by 5 bases, and 8 bases separated the two germline ends. This CDR3 contains 12 residues. Germline CDR1 MNHNY, CDR2 SVGAGI (reference sequence). CDR3 bases: TGTGCCAGCAGAATCGGGGATCAGCCCCAGCATTTT. Its translation: CASRIGDQPQHF.

The chain carries TRBV10-3 and TRBJ1-2; no clear D gene. With 2 bases removed from V and 3 bases from J, the gap between germline ends came to 7 bases. Germline CDR1 is ENHRY and CDR2 is SYGVKD. This CDR3 contains 13 residues. Here the CDR3 reads CAISEVQDYGYTF. The CDR3 coding sequence is TGTGCCATCAGTGAGGTCCAGGACTATGGCTACACCTTC.

This clone was picked up one time. The chain uses TRBV7-6 and TRBJ2-7, with D possibly being TRBD1 or TRBD2 (5 bases each). Trimming removed 3 bases from V and 6 bases from J, with 6 bases in between. The CDR3 covers 11 residues. CDR1 is SGHVS and CDR2 is FNYEAQ in the germline V gene. The CDR3 nucleotides read TGTGCCAGCAGCTTTGGGGGCGAGCAGTACTTC. Residues: CASSFGGEQYF. The full variable domain, with the rest looked up from reference TRBV7-6 and TRBJ2-7, is GAGVSQSPRYKVTKRGQDVALRCDPISGHVSLYWYRQALGQGPEFLTYFNYEAQQDKSGLPNDRFSAERPEGSISTLTIQRTEQRDSAMYRCASSFGGEQYFGPGTRLTVT.

This clone was detected a few times. The J gene is TRBJ1-1, the V gene TRBV16; tentative D call: TRBD1 (5 bases). Germline V lookup: CDR1 KGHSY, CDR2 FQNENV. CDR3 length: 13 residues. V lost 5 bases and J lost 1, with 8 bases in between. The chain's CDR3 is CASSWGGNTEAFF. The CDR3 DNA sequence: TGTGCCAGCAGCTGGGGGGGGAACACTGAAGCTTTCTTT. Variable domain in full (rest from reference TRBV16 and TRBJ1-1): GEEVAQTPKHLVRGEGQKAKLYCAPIKGHSYVFWYQQVLKNEFKFLISFQNENVFDETGMPKERFSAKCLPNSPCSLEIQATKLEDSAVYFCASSWGGNTEAFFGQGTRLTVV.

The V and J genes are TRBV14 and TRBJ2-7; the D gene is possibly TRBD1 (6 bases). This CDR3 is 15 amino acids long. The V end was cut by 4 bases, the J end by 3 bases, with 16 bases between. CDR1 is SGHDN, CDR2 FVKESK, per germline. The CDR3 loop is CASSLQTGDYYEQYF. The CDR3 coding sequence is TGTGCCAGCAGCCTGCAGACAGGCGACTACTACGAGCAGTACTTC.

This clone has only one observation. This chain joins TRBV7-9 and TRBJ2-1; 9 bases match TRBD1. The V gene's germline CDR1 is SEHNR and CDR2 FQNEAQ (reference sequence). The CDR3 consists of 16 residues. The V segment lost 3 bases and the J segment 0 bases; nucleotides outside the gene matches: 3. The CDR3 protein is CASSFGGQGSYNEQFF. The CDR3 nucleotides read TGTGCCAGCAGCTTCGGGGGACAGGGCTCCTACAATGAGCAGTTCTTC.

The CDR3 DNA reads as TGTGCCAGCAGTGCTCTCGGGGGTCGGGGAGCTTTCTTT. Protein product: CASSALGGRGAFF. The chain recombines TRBV6-5 with TRBJ1-1; TRBD1 might be the D (5 bases). Germline loops: CDR1 MNHEY, CDR2 SVGAGI. V dropped 5 bases and J dropped 10 bases, with 17 bases sitting between them. The CDR3 is made up of 13 amino acids.

The V gene is TRBV7-2, the J gene TRBJ2-5; 12 bases are shared with TRBD2. Unmatched junction bases numbered 8, after V lost 2 bases and J lost 1 base. Germline V gives CDR1 SGHTA, CDR2 FQGNSA. The CDR3 sequence is 18 residues long. In nucleotides, the CDR3 is TGTGCCAGCAGCTTACAAGTGACTAGCGGGGGCACCCAAGAGACCCAGTACTTC. Protein sequence: CASSLQVTSGGTQETQYF. Drawing the rest from reference TRBV7-2 and TRBJ2-5, the complete variable domain is GAGVSQSPSNKVTEKGKDVELRCDPISGHTALYWYRQSLGQGLEFLIYFQGNSAPDKSGLPSDRFSAERTGGSVSTLTIQRTQQEDSAVYLCASSLQVTSGGTQETQYFGPGTRLLVL.

This chain joins TRBV7-3 and TRBJ2-1; TRBD2 matches 12 bases. The CDR3 length is 15 residues. With V trimmed by 6 bases and J by 7 bases, 7 bases remained unmatched. CDR1 is SGHTA and CDR2 is FQGTGA in the germline V gene. In DNA, the CDR3 is TGTGCCAGCAGTTCCCTAGCGGGAGGGCCTAATGAGCAGTTCTTC. This encodes CASSSLAGGPNEQFF.

This rearrangement joins TRBV29-1 to TRBJ1-3; weak D call: TRBD1 (6 bases). The CDR3 runs to 12 residues. CDR1 is SQVTM, CDR2 ANQGSEA, per germline. Trimming took off 4 bases at V and 4 bases at J, with 8 bases between the two ends. The CDR3 spells CSVVTGGNTIYF. In nucleotides, the CDR3 is TGCAGCGTTGTGACAGGCGGAAACACCATATATTTT.

V usage is TRBV6-6 and J usage is TRBJ1-2; D is possibly TRBD1 (6 bases). Trimming stripped 10 bases from V and 3 bases from J, with 12 bases between. Germline CDR1 is MNHNY and CDR2 is SVGAGI (reference sequence). The CDR3 runs to 12 residues. The CDR3 DNA reads as TGTGCCACGACAGGTCGGGACTATGGCTACACCTTC. Translated: CATTGRDYGYTF.

This chain joins TRBV10-3 and TRBJ1-2; no reliable D call. CDR3 length equals 15 residues. V lost 6 bases, J lost 2 bases, and 16 bases lay in between. Germline V gene lookup returns CDR1 ENHRY and CDR2 SYGVKD. CDR3 sequence reads: CAIRATGEENYGYTF. For the CDR3, the DNA is TGTGCCATCAGAGCAACGGGTGAAGAGAACTATGGCTACACCTTC.

This clone was detected only once. The V call is TRBV2, the J call TRBJ2-2; tentatively, D is TRBD2 (7 bases). The CDR3 extends over 15 amino acids. Deletions cut 5 bases from V and 3 bases from J, with 13 bases between. Germline CDR1 is SNHLY and CDR2 is FYNNEI. CDR3 sequence reads: CASSNEGGYTGELFF. CDR3 bases: TGTGCCAGCAGTAACGAGGGGGGGTACACCGGGGAGCTGTTTTTT.

V is TRBV19 and J is TRBJ2-7, with D perhaps matching TRBD1 (6 bases). Germline V gene lookup returns CDR1 LNHDA and CDR2 SQIVND (reference sequence). The CDR3 has 14 residues. V was trimmed by 4 bases and J by 3 bases, leaving 13 bases between them. The CDR3 protein is CASSTTGNGYEQYV. Here the CDR3 DNA reads TGTGCCAGTAGTACGACAGGTAACGGCTACGAGCAGTACGTC.

This chain joins TRBV10-3 and TRBJ2-5, with TRBD2 matching over 7 bases. Germline V CDR1 and CDR2: ENHRY, SYGVKD. Germline trimming cut 6 bases from V and 1 base from J; bases unmatched to any gene: 5. The length of the CDR3 is 14 residues. Here the CDR3 DNA reads TGTGCCATCAGCACACGGGAGGCCCAAGAGACCCAGTACTTC. It is translated as CAISTREAQETQYF.

J is TRBJ1-4 and V is TRBV2; D perhaps matches TRBD1 (5 bases). The CDR3 length is 15 residues. Germline-derived CDR1 and CDR2 are SNHLY and FYNNEI. Trimming removed 7 bases from V and 0 bases from J, with 12 bases in between. The CDR3 DNA is TGTGCCAGCATTAGGGACGGGGCAACTAATGAAAAACTGTTTTTT. It encodes CASIRDGATNEKLFF.

On this clone: At one boundary the junction diverges from the germline segment, which might be a read error. The chain links TRBV30 to TRBJ2-1, with 9 bases identical to TRBD1. This CDR3 has 11 residues. Per the germline V gene, CDR1 is GTSNPN and CDR2 is SVGIG (reference sequence). The CDR3 loop reads CAWSGPDRGIF. CDR3 nucleotides: TGTGCCTGGAGTGGTCCGGACAGGGGAATCTTC.